The present T cell receptor beta chain was sequenced within a study of CD8 T cells in Susac syndrome. Germline CDR1 SQVTM, CDR2 ANQGSEA. The junction had 10 bases not matched to a gene; V was cut back by 4 bases and J by 8 bases. CDR3 size: 14 residues. Sequencing of TCR beta was performed on blood CD8+ T cells and on blood CD4+ T cells. RNA was extracted with the RNeasy kit, and a quantity of roughly 0.5 to 1 ug was reverse transcribed using random hexamers. Each CDR3 protein is one row after TCRdb ran MiXCR on the immunoSEQ multiplex PCR reads. The sample holds about 140,000 distinct CDR3 sequences, approximately 94% seen once.

This clonotype was sampled from a human donor in good health. What was sequenced was CD4+ T cells from PBMCs. The gene calls are TRBV29-1 and TRBJ1-3, with 8 nucleotides matching TRBD1. This CDR3 reads CSVGPNQGADTIYF. In DNA form, the CDR3 reads TGCAGCGTTGGCCCAAACCAGGGGGCAGACACCATATATTTT.